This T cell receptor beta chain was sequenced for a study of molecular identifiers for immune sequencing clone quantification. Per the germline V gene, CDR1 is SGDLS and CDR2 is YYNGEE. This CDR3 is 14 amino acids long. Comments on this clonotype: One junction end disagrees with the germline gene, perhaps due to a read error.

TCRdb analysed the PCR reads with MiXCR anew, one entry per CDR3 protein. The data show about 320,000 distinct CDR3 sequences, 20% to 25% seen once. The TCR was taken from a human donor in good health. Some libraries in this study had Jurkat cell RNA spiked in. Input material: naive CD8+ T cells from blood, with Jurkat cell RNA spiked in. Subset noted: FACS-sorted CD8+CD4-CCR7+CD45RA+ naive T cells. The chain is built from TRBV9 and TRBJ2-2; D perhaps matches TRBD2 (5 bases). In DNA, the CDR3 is TGTGCCAGCAGCGCATTGGGCTTCACCGGGGAGCTGGTTTTT. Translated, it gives CASSALGFTGELVF. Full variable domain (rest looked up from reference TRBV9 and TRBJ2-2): DSGVTQTPKHLITATGQRVTLRCSPRSGDLSVYWYQQSLDQGLQFLIQYYNGEERAKGNILERFSAQQFPDLHSELNLSSLELGDSALYFCASSALGFTGELVFGEGSRLTVL.